The clone carrying this T cell receptor beta chain came up many times. Its antigen is not known. Per the study methods: Clinicopathological groups differed in CDR3, with these differences serving to build a distant-metastasis classifier for papillary thyroid cancer. TCRdb recomputed clones from the PCR reads via MiXCR. The V and J calls, along with clone size, are taken from TCRdb and not from the paper's own processing. The sample has tens of thousands of clones; 13% are singletons. The entry originates in a study of metastatic and nonmetastatic thyroid tumors. Study-wide points: Reports indicated that malignant thyroid tumors showed significantly higher TCR beta diversity than benign nodules did, in blood and tumor.

There were no patients who had received any treatment before thyroid surgery. Germline V gene lookup returns CDR1 SGHVS and CDR2 FNYEAQ. Trimming removed 1 base from V and 3 bases from J; junction bases left unmatched: 2. CDR3 length: 14 amino acids. V and J are TRBV7-6 and TRBJ2-5, with 7 bases that match TRBD1. Sequenced material: blood. This clonotype was sampled from a female donor with papillary thyroid cancer or a benign thyroid nodule (not recorded which). Some clones in this sample may be carry-over from other donors' samples. CDR3 DNA sequence: TGTGCCAGCAGCTTAGGGGGACAGAAAGAGACCCAGTACTTC. The encoded protein is CASSLGGQKETQYF.